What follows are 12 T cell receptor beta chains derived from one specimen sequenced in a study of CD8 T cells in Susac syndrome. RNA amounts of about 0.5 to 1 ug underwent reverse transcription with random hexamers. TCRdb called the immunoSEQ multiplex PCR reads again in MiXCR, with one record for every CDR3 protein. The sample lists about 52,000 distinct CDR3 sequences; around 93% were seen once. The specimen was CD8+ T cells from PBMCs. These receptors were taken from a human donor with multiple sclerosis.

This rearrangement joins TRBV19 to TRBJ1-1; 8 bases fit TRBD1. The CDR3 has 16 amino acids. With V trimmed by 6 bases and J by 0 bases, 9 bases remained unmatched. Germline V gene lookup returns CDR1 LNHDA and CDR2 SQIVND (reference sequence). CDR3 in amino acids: CASSPYRGGMNTEAFF. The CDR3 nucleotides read TGTGCCAGTAGCCCTTACAGGGGGGGAATGAACACTGAAGCTTTCTTT. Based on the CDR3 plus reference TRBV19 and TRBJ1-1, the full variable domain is DGGITQSPKYLFRKEGQNVTLSCEQNLNHDAMYWYRQDPGQGLRLIYYSQIVNDFQKGDIAEGYSVSREKKESFPLTVTSAQKNPTAFYLCASSPYRGGMNTEAFFGQGTRLTVV.

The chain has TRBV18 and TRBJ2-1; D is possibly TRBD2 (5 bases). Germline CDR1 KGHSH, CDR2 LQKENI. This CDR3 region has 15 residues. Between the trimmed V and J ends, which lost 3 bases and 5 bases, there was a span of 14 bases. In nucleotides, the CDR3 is TGTGCCAGCTCACCTAAAACGAGCGGAAACAATGAGCAGTTCTTC. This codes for CASSPKTSGNNEQFF. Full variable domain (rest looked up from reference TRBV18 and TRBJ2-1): NAGVMQNPRHLVRRRGQEARLRCSPMKGHSHVYWYRQLPEEGLKFMVYLQKENIIDESGMPKERFSAEFPKEGPSILRIQQVVRGDSAAYFCASSPKTSGNNEQFFGPGTRLTVL.

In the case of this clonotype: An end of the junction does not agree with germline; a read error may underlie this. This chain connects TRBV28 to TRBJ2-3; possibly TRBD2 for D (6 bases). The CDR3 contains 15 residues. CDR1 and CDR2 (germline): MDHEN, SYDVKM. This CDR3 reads CASSLSRGSTDTQYF. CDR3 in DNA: TGTGCCAGCAGTTTGAGTCGGGGGAGCACAGATACGCAGTACTTT.

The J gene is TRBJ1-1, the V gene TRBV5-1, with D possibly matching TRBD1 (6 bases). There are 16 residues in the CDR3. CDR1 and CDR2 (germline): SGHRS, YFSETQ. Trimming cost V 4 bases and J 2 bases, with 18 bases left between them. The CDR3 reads CASSATGTLDNTEAFF. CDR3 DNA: TGCGCCAGCAGCGCCACCGGGACACTCGATAACACTGAAGCTTTCTTT.

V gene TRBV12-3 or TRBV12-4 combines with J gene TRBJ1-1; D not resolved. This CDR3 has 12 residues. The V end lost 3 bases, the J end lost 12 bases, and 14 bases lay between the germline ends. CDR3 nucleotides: TGTGCCAGCAGTTTGGGCCCCGTTAGGACTTTCTTT. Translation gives CASSLGPVRTFF.

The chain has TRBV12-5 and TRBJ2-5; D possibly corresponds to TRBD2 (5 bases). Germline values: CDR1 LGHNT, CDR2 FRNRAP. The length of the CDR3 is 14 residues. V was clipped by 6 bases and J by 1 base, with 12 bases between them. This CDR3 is CASGPGVIQETQYF. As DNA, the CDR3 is TGTGCTAGTGGACCCGGGGTGATCCAAGAGACCCAGTACTTC.

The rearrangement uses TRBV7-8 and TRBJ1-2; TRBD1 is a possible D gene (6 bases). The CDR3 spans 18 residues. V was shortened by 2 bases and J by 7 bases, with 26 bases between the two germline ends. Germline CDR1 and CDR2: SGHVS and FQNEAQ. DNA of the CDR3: TGTGCCAGCAGCTTATATAGGGGGATGGGGACCCGGGCGTCTGGCTACACCTTC. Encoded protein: CASSLYRGMGTRASGYTF.

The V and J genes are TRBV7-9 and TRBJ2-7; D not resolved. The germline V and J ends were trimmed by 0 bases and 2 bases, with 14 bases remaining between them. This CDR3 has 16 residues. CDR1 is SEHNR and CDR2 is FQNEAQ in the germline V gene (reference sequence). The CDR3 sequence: CASSLAERAPTYEQYF. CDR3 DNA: TGTGCCAGCAGCTTAGCGGAAAGGGCGCCGACCTACGAGCAGTACTTC. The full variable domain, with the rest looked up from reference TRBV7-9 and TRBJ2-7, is DTGVSQNPRHKITKRGQNVTFRCDPISEHNRLYWYRQTLGQGPEFLTYFQNEAQLEKSRLLSDRFSAERPKGSFSTLEIQRTEQGDSAMYLCASSLAERAPTYEQYFGPGTRLTVT.

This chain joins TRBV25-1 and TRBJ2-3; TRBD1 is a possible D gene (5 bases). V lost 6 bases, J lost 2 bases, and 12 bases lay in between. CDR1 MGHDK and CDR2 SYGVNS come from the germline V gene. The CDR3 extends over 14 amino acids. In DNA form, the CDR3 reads TGTGCCAGCAGCGTCATGGGGCTCACAGATACGCAGTATTTT. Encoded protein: CASSVMGLTDTQYF.

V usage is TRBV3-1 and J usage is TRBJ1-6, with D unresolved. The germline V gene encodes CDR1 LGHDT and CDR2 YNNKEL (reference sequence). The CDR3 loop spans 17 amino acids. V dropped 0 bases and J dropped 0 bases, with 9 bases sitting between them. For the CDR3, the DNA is TGTGCCAGCAGCCAAGATCTGGGGAGCTCCTATAATTCACCCCTCCACTTT. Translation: CASSQDLGSSYNSPLHF.

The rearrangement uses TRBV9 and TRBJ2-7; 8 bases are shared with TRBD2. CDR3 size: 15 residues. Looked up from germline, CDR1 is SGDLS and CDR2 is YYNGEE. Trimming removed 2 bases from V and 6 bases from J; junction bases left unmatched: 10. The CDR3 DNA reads TGTGCCAGCAGCGTTCACGGGGGGGCGTTTGGCGAGCAGTACTTC. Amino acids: CASSVHGGAFGEQYF.

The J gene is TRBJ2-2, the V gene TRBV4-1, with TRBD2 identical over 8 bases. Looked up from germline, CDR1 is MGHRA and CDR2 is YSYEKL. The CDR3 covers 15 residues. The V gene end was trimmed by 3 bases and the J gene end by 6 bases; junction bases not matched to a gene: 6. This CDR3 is CASSQYSGGPGELFF. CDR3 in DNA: TGCGCCAGCAGCCAGTACTCGGGGGGGCCCGGGGAGCTGTTTTTT.